This T cell receptor (beta chain) was identified during a study of T cells in localized non-small cell lung cancer. Findings of the study overall: Clonality of T cells reached its maximum in uninvolved adjacent lung, surpassing tumor. Since sequencing was restricted to only one region of the tumor, intratumor heterogeneity remains a possibility.

In the case of this clone: Antigen unknown.

CDR1 and CDR2 from the germline V gene are MDHEN and SYDVKM. The CDR3 runs to 15 residues. V was cut by 3 bases and J by 2 bases, with 12 bases left in between. Neighboring lung without atypia was obtained no less than 2 cm from the tumor margin. The data were produced by immunoSEQ multiplex PCR, yet TCRdb's version contains in-frame clones alone and is incomplete. The sample lists approximately 1,500 clones; around 17% were seen once. The starting material was normal lung tissue next to the tumor, obtained before any cancer treatment. This chain joins TRBV28 and TRBJ2-3; TRBD1 might be the D (5 bases). The receptor comes from a female donor older than 55 with stage II lung adenocarcinoma. CDR3 protein: CASSLAGYLTDTQYF. As DNA, the CDR3 is TGTGCCAGCAGTTTGGCAGGGTACCTCACAGATACGCAGTATTTT. Full variable domain (missing parts from reference TRBV28 and TRBJ2-3): DVKVTQSSRYLVKRTGEKVFLECVQDMDHENMFWYRQDPGLGLRLIYFSYDVKMKEKGDIPEGYSVSREKKERFSLILESASTNQTSMYLCASSLAGYLTDTQYFGPGTRLTVL.